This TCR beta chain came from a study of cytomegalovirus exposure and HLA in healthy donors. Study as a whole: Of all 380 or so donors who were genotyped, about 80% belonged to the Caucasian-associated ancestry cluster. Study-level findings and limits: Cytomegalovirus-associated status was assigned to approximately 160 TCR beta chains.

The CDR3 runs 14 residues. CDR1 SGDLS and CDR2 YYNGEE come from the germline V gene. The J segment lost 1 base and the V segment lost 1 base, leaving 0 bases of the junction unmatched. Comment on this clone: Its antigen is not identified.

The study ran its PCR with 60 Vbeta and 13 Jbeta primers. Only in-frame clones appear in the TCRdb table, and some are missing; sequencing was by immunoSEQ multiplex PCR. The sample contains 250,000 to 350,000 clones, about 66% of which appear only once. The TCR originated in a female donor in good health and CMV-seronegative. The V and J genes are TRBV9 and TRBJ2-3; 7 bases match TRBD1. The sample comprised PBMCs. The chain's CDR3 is CASSVQGGTDTQYF. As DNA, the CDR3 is TGTGCCAGCAGCGTACAGGGGGGCACAGATACGCAGTATTTT.